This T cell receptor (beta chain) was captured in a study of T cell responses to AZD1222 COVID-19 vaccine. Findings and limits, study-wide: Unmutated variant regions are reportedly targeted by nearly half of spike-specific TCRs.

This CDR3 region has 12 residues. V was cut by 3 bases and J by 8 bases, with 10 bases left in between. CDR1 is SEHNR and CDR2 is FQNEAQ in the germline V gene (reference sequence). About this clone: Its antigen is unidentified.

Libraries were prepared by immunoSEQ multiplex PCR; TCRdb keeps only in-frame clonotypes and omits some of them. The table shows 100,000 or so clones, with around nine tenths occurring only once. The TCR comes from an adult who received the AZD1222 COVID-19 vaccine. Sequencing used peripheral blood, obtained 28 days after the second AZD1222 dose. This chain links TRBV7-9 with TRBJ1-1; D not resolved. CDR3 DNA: TGTGCCAGCAGCTTTGAGGGAAGAGAAGCTTTCTTT. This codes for CASSFEGREAFF.